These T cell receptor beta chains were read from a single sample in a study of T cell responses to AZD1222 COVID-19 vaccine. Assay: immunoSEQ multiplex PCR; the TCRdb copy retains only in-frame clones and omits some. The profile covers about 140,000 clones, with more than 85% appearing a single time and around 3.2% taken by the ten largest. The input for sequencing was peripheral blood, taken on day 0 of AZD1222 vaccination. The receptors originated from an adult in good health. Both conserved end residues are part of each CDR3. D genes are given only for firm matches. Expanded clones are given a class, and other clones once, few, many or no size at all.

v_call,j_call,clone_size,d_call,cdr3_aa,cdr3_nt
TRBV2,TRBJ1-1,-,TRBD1,CASRRQGPFPWNTEAFF,TGTGCCAGCAGAAGACAGGGGCCTTTCCCTTGGAACACTGAAGCTTTCTTT
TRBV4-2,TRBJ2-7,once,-,CASSQDPSAAYEQYF,TGTGCCAGCAGCCAAGACCCTAGCGCAGCCTACGAGCAGTACTTC
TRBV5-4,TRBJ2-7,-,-,CASSLGRGSSYEQYF,TGTGCCAGCAGCTTAGGCCGGGGCAGCTCCTACGAGCAGTACTTC
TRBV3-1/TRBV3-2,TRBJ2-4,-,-,CASSCIAPLQRKNIQYF,TGTGCCAGCAGCTGTATAGCTCCCTTGCAAAGAAAAAACATTCAGTACTTC
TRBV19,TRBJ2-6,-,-,CASRQASSGANVLTF,TGTGCCAGTAGACAGGCGAGCTCTGGGGCCAACGTCCTGACTTTC
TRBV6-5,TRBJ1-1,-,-,CASTPLGTKNTEAFF,TGTGCCAGCACCCCGTTAGGGACAAAGAACACTGAAGCTTTCTTT
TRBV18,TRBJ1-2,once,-,CASSQDPMGGYTF,TGTGCCAGCTCACAGGACCCAATGGGTGGCTACACCTTC
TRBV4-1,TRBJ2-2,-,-,CASSQGRGQVTGELFF,TGCGCCAGCAGCCAAGGGCGCGGACAAGTCACCGGGGAGCTGTTTTTT
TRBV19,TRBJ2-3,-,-,CASSIASQETVKEELTDTQYF,TGTGCCAGTAGTATAGCTTCTCAGGAGACGGTTAAAGAAGAACTCACAGATACGCAGTATTTT
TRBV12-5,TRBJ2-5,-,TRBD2,CASGLVRPGLASETQYF,TGTGCTAGTGGTTTGGTCCGACCCGGACTAGCTTCAGAGACCCAGTACTTC
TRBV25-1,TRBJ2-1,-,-,CASSDRPGRNEQFF,TGTGCCAGCAGTGACCGCCCGGGTCGCAATGAGCAGTTCTTC
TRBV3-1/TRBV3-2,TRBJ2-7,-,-,CASSQGRVGEQYF,TGTGCCAGCAGCCAGGGCAGGGTGGGCGAGCAGTACTTC
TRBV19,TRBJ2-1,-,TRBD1,CASSPRGRQSSYNEQFF,TGTGCCAGTAGTCCCAGGGGGCGGCAGAGCTCCTACAATGAGCAGTTCTTC
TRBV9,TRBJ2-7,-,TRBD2,CASSVGLAGGRASYEQYF,TGTGCCAGCAGCGTCGGACTAGCGGGAGGGAGAGCCTCCTACGAGCAGTACTTC
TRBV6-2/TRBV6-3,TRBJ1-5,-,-,CASSYGGGRINQPQHF,TGTGCCAGCAGTTACGGTGGCGGGCGAATCAATCAGCCCCAGCATTTT
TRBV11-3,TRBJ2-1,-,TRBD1,CASSPNTGAEQFF,TGTGCCAGCAGCCCGAATACAGGGGCTGAGCAGTTCTTC
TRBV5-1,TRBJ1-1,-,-,CASSLDRRTEAFF,TGCGCCAGCAGCTTGGACAGGCGCACTGAAGCTTTCTTT
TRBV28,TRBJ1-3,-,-,CASSLKRRSGNTIYF,TGTGCCAGCAGTCTAAAGCGGAGATCTGGAAACACCATATATTTT
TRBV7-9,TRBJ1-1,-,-,CASSLANPPGTSNCEAFF,TGTGCCAGCAGCTTAGCTAACCCCCCCGGGACATCGAACTGTGAAGCTTTCTTT
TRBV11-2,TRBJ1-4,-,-,CASRRAGNEKLFF,TGTGCCAGCAGACGGGCGGGGAATGAAAAACTGTTTTTT
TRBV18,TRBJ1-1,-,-,CASSPFREYTEAFF,TGTGCCAGCTCACCTTTCCGGGAGTACACTGAAGCTTTCTTT
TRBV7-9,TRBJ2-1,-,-,CASSSPGMGGLNEQFF,TGTGCCAGCAGCTCCCCGGGGATGGGGGGTTTGAATGAGCAGTTCTTC
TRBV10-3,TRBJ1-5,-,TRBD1,CAISRDSPNQPQHF,TGTGCCATCAGCAGGGACAGTCCGAATCAGCCCCAGCATTTT
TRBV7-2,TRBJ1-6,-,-,CASSQDPVSPLHF,TGTGCCAGCAGCCAAGACCCCGTTTCACCCCTCCACTTT
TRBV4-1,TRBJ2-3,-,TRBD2,CASSFLAGVTDTQYF,TGCGCCAGCAGCTTCCTAGCGGGAGTGACAGATACGCAGTATTTT
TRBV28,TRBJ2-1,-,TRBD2,CASSLPGLAGASEQFF,TGTGCCAGCAGTTTACCGGGACTAGCGGGAGCCAGTGAGCAGTTCTTC
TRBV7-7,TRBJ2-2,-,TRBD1,CASSKTGATGELFF,TGTGCCAGCAGCAAGACAGGGGCCACCGGGGAGCTGTTTTTT
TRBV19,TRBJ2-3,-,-,CASSIETSTDTQYF,TGTGCCAGTAGTATCGAAACTAGCACAGATACGCAGTATTTT
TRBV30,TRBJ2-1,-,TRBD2,CAWTSGRNEQFF,TGTGCCTGGACTAGCGGGAGGAATGAGCAGTTCTTC
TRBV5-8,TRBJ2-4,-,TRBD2,CASSRPGLAGGRAKNIQYF,TGTGCCAGCAGCCGGCCGGGACTAGCGGGAGGGCGAGCCAAAAACATTCAGTACTTC
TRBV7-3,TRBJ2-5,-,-,CASSKTANQETQYF,TGTGCCAGCAGCAAGACAGCGAACCAAGAGACCCAGTACTTC
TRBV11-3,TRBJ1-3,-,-,CASSQGSGNTIYF,TGTGCCAGCAGCCAGGGATCTGGAAACACCATATATTTT
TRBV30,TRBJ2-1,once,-,CAWDRGRTYNEQFF,TGTGCCTGGGATCGCGGGCGGACCTACAATGAGCAGTTCTTC
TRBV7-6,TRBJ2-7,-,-,CASSLARREQYF,TGTGCCAGCAGCTTAGCGAGGCGCGAGCAGTACTTC
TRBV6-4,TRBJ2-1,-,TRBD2,CASSKTGTSGANEQFF,TGTGCCAGCAGTAAAACCGGGACTAGCGGGGCAAATGAGCAGTTCTTC
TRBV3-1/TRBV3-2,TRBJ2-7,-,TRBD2,CASSQLSGSRGYEQYF,TGTGCCAGCAGCCAACTTAGCGGGAGCCGCGGCTACGAGCAGTACTTC
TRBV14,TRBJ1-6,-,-,CASSQDHGFGLLASPLHF,TGTGCCAGCAGCCAAGATCACGGGTTTGGACTATTGGCTTCACCCCTCCACTTT
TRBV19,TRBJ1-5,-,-,CASSIGSGAGQPQHF,TGTGCCAGTAGTATTGGTTCGGGCGCGGGTCAGCCCCAGCATTTT
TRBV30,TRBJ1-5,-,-,CAWADDTNQPQHF,TGTGCCTGGGCCGACGACACGAATCAGCCCCAGCATTTT
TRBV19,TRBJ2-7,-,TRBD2,CASSSRLAGGYEQYF,TGTGCCAGTAGTTCGAGACTAGCGGGAGGCTACGAGCAGTACTTC
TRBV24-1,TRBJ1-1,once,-,CATSGRGNTEAFF,TGTGCCACCAGTGGGAGGGGGAACACTGAAGCTTTCTTT
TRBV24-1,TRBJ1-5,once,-,CATSDALGVSNQPQHF,TGTGCCACCAGTGATGCGCTGGGGGTAAGCAATCAGCCCCAGCATTTT
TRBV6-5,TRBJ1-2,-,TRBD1,CASSYSKQGDLYGYTF,TGTGCCAGCAGTTACTCGAAACAGGGGGACCTCTATGGCTACACCTTC
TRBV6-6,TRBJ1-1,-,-,CASSPDTIVLRKRHTEAFF,TGTGCCAGCAGTCCGGACACTATTGTCCTAAGGAAAAGGCACACTGAAGCTTTCTTT
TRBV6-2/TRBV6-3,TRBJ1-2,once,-,CASSYSSGYTF,TGTGCCAGCAGTTACAGTTCTGGCTACACCTTC
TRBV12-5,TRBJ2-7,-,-,CASGLGTTARGNRSSYEQYF,TGTGCTAGTGGTTTGGGAACAACCGCCCGAGGAAACAGAAGCTCCTACGAGCAGTACTTC
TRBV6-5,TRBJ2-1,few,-,CASSSSQGGGYNEQFF,TGTGCCAGCAGTTCGAGCCAGGGAGGGGGGTACAATGAGCAGTTCTTC
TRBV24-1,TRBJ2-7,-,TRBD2,CATSDTSGRSDEQYF,TGTGCCACCAGTGATACTAGCGGGAGGTCCGACGAGCAGTACTTC
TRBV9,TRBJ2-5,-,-,CASSKQWGRESTETQYF,TGTGCCAGCAGCAAACAGTGGGGGCGGGAGAGTACAGAGACCCAGTACTTC
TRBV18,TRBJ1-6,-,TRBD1,CASSPTGTGNNSPLHF,TGTGCCAGCTCACCAACCGGGACAGGGAATAATTCACCCCTCCACTTT
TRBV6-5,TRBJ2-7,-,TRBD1,CASSYGTGGVNEQYF,TGTGCCAGCAGTTACGGGACAGGGGGTGTCAACGAGCAGTACTTC
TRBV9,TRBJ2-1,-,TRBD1,CASGGRDRNLNEQFF,TGTGCCAGCGGGGGCCGGGACAGAAATTTAAATGAGCAGTTCTTC
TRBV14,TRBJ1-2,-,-,CASSQERQNYGYTF,TGTGCCAGCAGCCAAGAAAGGCAGAACTATGGCTACACCTTC
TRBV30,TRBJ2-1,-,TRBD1,CAWEDRQGPYNEQFF,TGTGCCTGGGAGGACCGACAGGGACCCTACAATGAGCAGTTCTTC
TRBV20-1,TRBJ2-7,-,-,CSASFDGGSNEQYF,TGCAGTGCTAGTTTTGACGGGGGTTCGAACGAGCAGTACTTC
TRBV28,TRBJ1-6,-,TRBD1,CASSGAGQGAFLRSPLHF,TGTGCCAGCAGTGGCGCGGGACAGGGGGCCTTCTTAAGATCACCCCTCCACTTT
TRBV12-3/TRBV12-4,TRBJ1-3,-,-,CASSGGPGNTIYF,TGTGCCAGTTCCGGAGGTCCTGGAAACACCATATATTTT
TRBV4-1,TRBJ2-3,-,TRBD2,CASSRNIDLAGGIDTQYF,TGCGCCAGCAGCCGGAATATCGATCTAGCGGGAGGAATAGATACGCAGTATTTT
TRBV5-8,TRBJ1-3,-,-,CASSLVVSGTGNTIYF,TGTGCCAGCAGCTTGGTCGTGTCGGGAACTGGAAACACCATATATTTT
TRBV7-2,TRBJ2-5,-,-,CASSFKETQYF,TGTGCCAGCAGCTTCAAAGAGACCCAGTACTTC